The next 11 T cell receptor beta chains were all read from a single sample in a study of T cell responses to AZD1222 COVID-19 vaccine. Only in-frame clones appear in the TCRdb table, and some are missing; sequencing was by immunoSEQ multiplex PCR. The data contain some 150,000 clones, roughly 90% of them singletons. The sample consisted of peripheral blood, taken on day 0 of AZD1222 vaccination. Receptors originate from an adult in good health.

The CDR3 loop is CATSDPRTGNTEAFF. The CDR3 bases are TGTGCCACCAGTGATCCCCGGACCGGGAACACTGAAGCTTTCTTT. The chain employs TRBV24-1 and TRBJ1-1; unclear D gene. Germline V gene lookup returns CDR1 KGHDR and CDR2 SFDVKD. The CDR3 covers 15 residues. V dropped 3 bases and J dropped 1 base, with 11 bases sitting between them.

The genes are TRBV18 and TRBJ2-2; 8 bases are shared with TRBD1. The J segment lost 6 bases and the V segment lost 3 bases, leaving 9 bases of the junction unmatched. The length of the CDR3 is 16 residues. The germline V gene has CDR1 KGHSH and CDR2 LQKENI. CDR3 sequence reads: CASSPLGQGGAGELFF. The CDR3 nucleotides are TGTGCCAGCTCACCTCTTGGACAGGGTGGTGCCGGGGAGCTGTTTTTT.

The V and J genes are TRBV7-9 and TRBJ1-4; maybe TRBD1 (6 bases). This CDR3 is built from 15 residues. The germline gives CDR1 SEHNR, CDR2 FQNEAQ (reference sequence). The ends were cut back, 5 bases at V and 8 bases at J, with 18 bases in the middle. The CDR3 here is CASSPVQGVHEKLFF. In DNA, the CDR3 is TGTGCCAGCAGCCCCGTACAGGGTGTCCACGAAAAACTGTTTTTT. The entire variable domain, with the rest obtained from reference TRBV7-9 and TRBJ1-4, is as follows: DTGVSQNPRHKITKRGQNVTFRCDPISEHNRLYWYRQTLGQGPEFLTYFQNEAQLEKSRLLSDRFSAERPKGSFSTLEIQRTEQGDSAMYLCASSPVQGVHEKLFFGSGTQLSVL.

The chain is built from TRBV28 and TRBJ2-7, with D perhaps TRBD2 (5 bases). CDR1 is MDHEN, CDR2 SYDVKM, per germline. The CDR3 totals 14 residues. Trimming removed 1 base at V and 3 bases at J, with 10 bases between. As DNA, the CDR3 is TGTGCCAGCAGTTTATCTTGGGGAGACTACGAGCAGTACTTC. Translated: CASSLSWGDYEQYF.

The chain couples TRBV6-5 to TRBJ1-1; 12 nucleotides align to TRBD1. Germline V gene lookup returns CDR1 MNHEY and CDR2 SVGAGI. This CDR3 spans 15 amino acids. V was pared by 6 bases and J by 6 bases, with 8 bases of the junction left unmatched. In DNA, the CDR3 is TGTGCCAGCAGCCCCGGGACAGGGGGCTTAGCTGAAGCTTTCTTT. Protein: CASSPGTGGLAEAFF.

The chain combines TRBV30 with TRBJ1-5; D ambiguous. V was shortened by 1 base and J by 2 bases, with 12 bases between the two germline ends. From germline, CDR1 is GTSNPN and CDR2 SVGIG (reference sequence). The CDR3 runs to 15 residues. This CDR3 is CAWSEVLGGNQPQHF. The CDR3 nucleotides read TGTGCCTGGAGTGAGGTCCTTGGGGGCAATCAGCCCCAGCATTTT. The full variable domain, in which reference TRBV30 and TRBJ1-5 provide the parts outside the CDR3, is SQTIHQWPATLVQPVGSPLSLECTVEGTSNPNLYWYRQAAGRGLQLLFYSVGIGQISSEVPQNLSASRPQDRQFILSSKKLLLSDSGFYLCAWSEVLGGNQPQHFGDGTRLSIL.

The genes are TRBV2 and TRBJ1-1; unclear D gene. Between the trimmed V and J ends, which lost 2 bases and 0 bases, there was a span of 7 bases. CDR1 and CDR2 (germline): SNHLY, FYNNEI. The CDR3 is 14 amino acids. CDR3 coding DNA: TGTGCCAGCAGTGAACCCTCGGTGAACACTGAAGCTTTCTTT. The encoded protein is CASSEPSVNTEAFF.

V gene TRBV11-3 combines with J gene TRBJ1-1; TRBD1 aligns across 9 bases. This CDR3 contains 16 residues. Trimming took 2 bases from V and 5 from J; bases not matched to a gene: 9. Germline V lookup: CDR1 SGHNT, CDR2 YENEEA. The CDR3 DNA reads TGTGCCAGCAGCTTACACAAGGGACAGGGACCAACTGAAGCTTTCTTT. Its translation: CASSLHKGQGPTEAFF.

The V and J genes are TRBV7-2 and TRBJ2-7; 9 bases are a match to TRBD2. The CDR3 totals 16 residues. The germline V gene encodes CDR1 SGHTA and CDR2 FQGNSA. The junction had 6 bases not matched to a gene; V was cut back by 3 bases and J by 0 bases. The DNA for the CDR3 is TGTGCCAGCAGCTTTGGTCTAGCGGGGTACTCCTACGAGCAGTACTTC. The encoded protein is CASSFGLAGYSYEQYF.

J is TRBJ2-1 and V is TRBV4-1; D gene ambiguous. Deletions cut 0 bases from V and 8 bases from J, with 8 bases between. The CDR3 covers 13 residues. CDR1 and CDR2 (germline): MGHRA, YSYEKL. The CDR3 DNA sequence: TGCGCCAGCAGCCAAGATGGTTTCGATGAGCAGTTCTTC. Residues: CASSQDGFDEQFF.

This clone appeared once. The chain carries TRBV5-4 and TRBJ1-2; no definite D call. V lost 1 base and J 4 bases, leaving 8 bases between the germline ends. This CDR3 is built from 13 residues. Germline CDR1 SGHNT, CDR2 YYREEE (reference sequence). CDR3 protein: CASSLKSGYGYTF. The CDR3 DNA follows: TGTGCCAGCAGCTTGAAGAGCGGCTATGGCTACACCTTC.